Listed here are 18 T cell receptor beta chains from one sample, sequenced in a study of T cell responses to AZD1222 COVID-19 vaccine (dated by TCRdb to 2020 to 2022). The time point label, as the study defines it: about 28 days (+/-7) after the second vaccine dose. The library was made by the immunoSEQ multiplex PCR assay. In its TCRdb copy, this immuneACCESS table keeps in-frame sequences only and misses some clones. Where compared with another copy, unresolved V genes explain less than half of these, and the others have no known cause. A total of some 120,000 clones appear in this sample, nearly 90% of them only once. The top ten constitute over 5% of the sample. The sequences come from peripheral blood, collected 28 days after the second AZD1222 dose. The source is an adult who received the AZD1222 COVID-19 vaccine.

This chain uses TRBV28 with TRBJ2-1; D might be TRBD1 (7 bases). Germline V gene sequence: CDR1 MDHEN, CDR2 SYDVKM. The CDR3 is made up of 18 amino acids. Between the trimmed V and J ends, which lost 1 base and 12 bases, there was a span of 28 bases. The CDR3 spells CASSLLGSGTGVSLGQFF. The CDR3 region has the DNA TGTGCCAGCAGTTTATTGGGTAGCGGCACAGGGGTCTCCCTTGGGCAGTTCTTC.

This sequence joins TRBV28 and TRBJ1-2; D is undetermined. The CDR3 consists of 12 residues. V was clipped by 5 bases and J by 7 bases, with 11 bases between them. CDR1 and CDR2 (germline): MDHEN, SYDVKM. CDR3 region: CASSLGDFGYTF. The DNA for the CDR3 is TGTGCCAGCAGTCTTGGAGACTTTGGCTACACCTTC.

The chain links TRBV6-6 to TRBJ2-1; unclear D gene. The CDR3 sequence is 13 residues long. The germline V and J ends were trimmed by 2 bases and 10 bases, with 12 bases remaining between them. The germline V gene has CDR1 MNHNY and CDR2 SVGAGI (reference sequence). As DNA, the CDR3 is TGTGCCAGCAGTTACCAAGGACCCCTCGAGCAGTTCTTC. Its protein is CASSYQGPLEQFF.

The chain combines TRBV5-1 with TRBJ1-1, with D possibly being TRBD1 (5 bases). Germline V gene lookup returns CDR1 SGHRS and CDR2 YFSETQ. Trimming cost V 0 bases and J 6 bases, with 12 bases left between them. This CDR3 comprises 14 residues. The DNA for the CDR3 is TGCGCCAGCAGCTTGGCCGTGGGGGGTGCTGAAGCTTTCTTT. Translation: CASSLAVGGAEAFF.

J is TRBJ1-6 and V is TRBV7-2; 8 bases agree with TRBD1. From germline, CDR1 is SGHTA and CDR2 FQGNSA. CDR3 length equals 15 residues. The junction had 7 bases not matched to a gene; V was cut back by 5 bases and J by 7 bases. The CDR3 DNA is TGTGCCAGCAGCCCATTTCGACAGGGGAATTCACCCCTCCACTTT. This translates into CASSPFRQGNSPLHF.

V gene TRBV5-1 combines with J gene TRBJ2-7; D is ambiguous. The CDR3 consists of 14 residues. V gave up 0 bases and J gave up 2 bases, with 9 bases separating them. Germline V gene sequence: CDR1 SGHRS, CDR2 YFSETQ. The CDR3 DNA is TGCGCCAGCAGCTTGGGCAGTTCAACCTACGAGCAGTACTTC. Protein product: CASSLGSSTYEQYF.

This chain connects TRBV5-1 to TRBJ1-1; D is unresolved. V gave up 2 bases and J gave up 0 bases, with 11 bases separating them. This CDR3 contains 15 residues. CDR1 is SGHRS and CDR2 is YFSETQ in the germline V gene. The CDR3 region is CASSLRETMNTEAFF. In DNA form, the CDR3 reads TGCGCCAGCAGCTTAAGAGAGACTATGAACACTGAAGCTTTCTTT.

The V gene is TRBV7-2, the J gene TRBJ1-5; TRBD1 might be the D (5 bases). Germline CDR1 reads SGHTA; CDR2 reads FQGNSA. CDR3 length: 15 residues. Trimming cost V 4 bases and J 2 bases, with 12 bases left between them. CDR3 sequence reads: CASSSGQGRNQPQHF. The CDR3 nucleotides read TGTGCCAGCAGCTCAGGGCAGGGCCGCAATCAGCCCCAGCATTTT.

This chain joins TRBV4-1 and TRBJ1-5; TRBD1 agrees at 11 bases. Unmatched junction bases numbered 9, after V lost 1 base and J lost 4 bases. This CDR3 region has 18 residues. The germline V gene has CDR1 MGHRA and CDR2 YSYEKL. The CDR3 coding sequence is TGCGCCAGCAGCCAAGTCGGGACAGGGGGGAACTTAAATCAGCCCCAGCATTTT. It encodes CASSQVGTGGNLNQPQHF.

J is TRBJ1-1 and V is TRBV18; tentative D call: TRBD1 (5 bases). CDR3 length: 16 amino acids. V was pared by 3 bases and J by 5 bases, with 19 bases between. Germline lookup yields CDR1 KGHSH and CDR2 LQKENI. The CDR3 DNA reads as TGTGCCAGCTCACCGTGGGACGGTTTAGAGGGGACTGAAGCTTTCTTT. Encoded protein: CASSPWDGLEGTEAFF.

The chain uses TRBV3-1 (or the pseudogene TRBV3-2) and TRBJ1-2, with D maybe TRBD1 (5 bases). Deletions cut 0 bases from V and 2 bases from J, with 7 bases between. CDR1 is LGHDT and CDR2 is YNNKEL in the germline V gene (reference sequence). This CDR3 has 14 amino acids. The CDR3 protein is CASSQEGGNYGYTF. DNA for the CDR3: TGTGCCAGCAGCCAAGAGGGGGGGAACTATGGCTACACCTTC.

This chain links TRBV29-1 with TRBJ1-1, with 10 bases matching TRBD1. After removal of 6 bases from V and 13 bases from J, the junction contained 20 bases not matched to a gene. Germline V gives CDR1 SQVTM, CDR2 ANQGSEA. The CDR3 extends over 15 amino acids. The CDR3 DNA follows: TGCAGCGTCCCGACCGGGACAGGGGATTTGAAGGCGGGTTTCTTT. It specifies CSVPTGTGDLKAGFF.

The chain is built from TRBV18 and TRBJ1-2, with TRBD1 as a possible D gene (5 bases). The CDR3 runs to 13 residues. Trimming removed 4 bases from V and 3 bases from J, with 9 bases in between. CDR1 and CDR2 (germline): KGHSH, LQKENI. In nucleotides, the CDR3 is TGTGCCAGCTCACAGGGAGGGGACTATGGCTACACCTTC. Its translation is CASSQGGDYGYTF.

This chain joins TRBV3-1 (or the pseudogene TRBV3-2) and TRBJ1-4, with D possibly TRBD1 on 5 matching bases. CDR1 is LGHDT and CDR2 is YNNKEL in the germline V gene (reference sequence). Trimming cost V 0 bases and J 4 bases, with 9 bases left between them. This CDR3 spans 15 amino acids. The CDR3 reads CASSQEGGHNEKLFF. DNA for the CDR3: TGTGCCAGCAGCCAAGAAGGCGGACATAATGAAAAACTGTTTTTT.

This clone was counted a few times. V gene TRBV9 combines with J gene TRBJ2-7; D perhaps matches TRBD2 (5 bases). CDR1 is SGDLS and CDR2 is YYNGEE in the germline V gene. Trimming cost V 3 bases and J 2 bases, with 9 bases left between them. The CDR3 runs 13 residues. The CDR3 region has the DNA TGTGCCAGCAGCGCCGGGGTTGCCTACGAGCAGTACTTC. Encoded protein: CASSAGVAYEQYF.

CDR3 sequence (DNA): TGTGCCAGCAGTTACTCGATGGCCTTAGGGCCCACTGAAGCTTTCTTT. This gives the protein CASSYSMALGPTEAFF. The chain is built from TRBV6-5 and TRBJ1-1, with no clear D. Germline V lookup: CDR1 MNHEY, CDR2 SVGAGI. CDR3 length: 16 amino acids. V was cut by 0 bases and J by 4 bases, with 15 bases left in between.

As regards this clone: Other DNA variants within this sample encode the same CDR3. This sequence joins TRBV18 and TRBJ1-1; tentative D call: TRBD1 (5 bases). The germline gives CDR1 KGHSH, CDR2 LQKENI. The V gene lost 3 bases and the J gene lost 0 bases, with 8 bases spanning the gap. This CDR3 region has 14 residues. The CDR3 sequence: CASSPTALNTEAFF. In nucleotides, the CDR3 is TGTGCCAGCTCACCGACAGCACTGAACACTGAAGCTTTCTTT.

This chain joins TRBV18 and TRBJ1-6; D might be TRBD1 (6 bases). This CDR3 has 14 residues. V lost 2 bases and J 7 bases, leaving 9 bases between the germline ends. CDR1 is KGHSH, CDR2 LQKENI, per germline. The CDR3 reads CASSPTGKNSPLHF. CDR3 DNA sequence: TGTGCCAGCTCACCAACAGGGAAAAATTCACCCCTCCACTTT.